A selection of T cell receptor beta chains follows, all from one sample in a study of cytomegalovirus exposure and HLA in healthy donors. The protocol was immunoSEQ multiplex PCR, while the TCRdb copy is restricted to in-frame clones and leaves out a portion. The table for this sample gives some 110,000 clones. Sequenced input: PBMCs. The origin of the receptors is a young man in good health and CMV-seronegative. CDR3s include the opening cysteine and the closing phenylalanine or tryptophan.

v_call	j_call	cdr3_aa
TRBV28	TRBJ1-2	CASSPDRGLLYGYTF
TRBV6-1	TRBJ2-7	CASKSGTSLHEQYF
TRBV6-1	TRBJ2-3	CATSSIRARKDTQYF
TRBV4-1	TRBJ2-7	CASSLVGTLEQYF
TRBV28	TRBJ2-3	CASSLLGLAGGDTDTQYF
TRBV6-5	TRBJ2-3	CASSYRTSDTQYF
TRBV19	TRBJ1-5	CASSMGRDQPQHF
TRBV9	TRBJ2-1	CASSSRGGAGNEQFF
TRBV5-1	TRBJ2-5	CASSPTRDRGRRETQYF
TRBV19	TRBJ2-3	CASIDSTDTQYF
TRBV2	TRBJ2-1	CASRPDRSYNEQFF
TRBV5-6	TRBJ2-1	CASSLPGQGLNEQFF
TRBV5-1	TRBJ1-1	CASSSPGQEAFF
TRBV6-5	TRBJ2-1	CASRQRLDTEQFF
TRBV5-1	TRBJ2-2	CASRPGQATGELFF
TRBV30	TRBJ2-4	CAWSVLWANKNIQYF
TRBV7-2	TRBJ2-7	CASSLVFAADYEQYF
TRBV5-1	TRBJ1-5	CASSLGTDSNQPQHF
TRBV30	TRBJ2-7	CAWSEWASGNFEQYF
TRBV30	TRBJ1-4	CAWSATGKTNEKLFF
TRBV7-7	TRBJ2-2	CASSLLHQGNTGELFF
TRBV18	TRBJ2-7	CASSALTSGTTYEQYF
TRBV30	TRBJ1-6	CAWSIAGQYNSPLHF
TRBV6-5	TRBJ2-2	CASSVGGANTGELFF
TRBV2	TRBJ2-5	CASSATSGEETQYF
TRBV6-7	TRBJ1-1	CASSYSLAGQGKCMNTEAFF
TRBV5-1	TRBJ1-1	CASSLDGGLMNTEAFF
TRBV6-4	TRBJ2-7	CASSIPSGGIYEQYF
TRBV19	TRBJ2-3	CASRRWGGQGIDTQYF
TRBV18	TRBJ2-2	CASSYTSGANTGELFF
TRBV19	TRBJ1-2	CASSIPRVDYGYTF
TRBV29-1	TRBJ1-5	CSVAGGNQPQHF
TRBV6-5	TRBJ1-6	CASRYDRGSQSPLHF
TRBV5-1	TRBJ2-1	CASSSLEAVSYNEQFF
TRBV25-1	TRBJ1-3	CASSDLAGLGNTIYF